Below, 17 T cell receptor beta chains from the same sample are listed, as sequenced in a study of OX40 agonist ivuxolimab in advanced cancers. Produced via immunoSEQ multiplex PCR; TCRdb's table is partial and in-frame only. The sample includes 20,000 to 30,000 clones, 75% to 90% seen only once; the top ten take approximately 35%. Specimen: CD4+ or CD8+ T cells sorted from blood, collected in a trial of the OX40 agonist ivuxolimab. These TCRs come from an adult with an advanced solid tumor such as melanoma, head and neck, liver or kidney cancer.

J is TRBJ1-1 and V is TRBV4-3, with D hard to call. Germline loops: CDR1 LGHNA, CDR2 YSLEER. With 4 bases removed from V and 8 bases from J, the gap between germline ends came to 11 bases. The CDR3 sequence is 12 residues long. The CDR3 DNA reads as TGCGCCAGCAGCCGAGACCCGGGAGAAGCTTTCTTT. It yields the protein CASSRDPGEAFF.

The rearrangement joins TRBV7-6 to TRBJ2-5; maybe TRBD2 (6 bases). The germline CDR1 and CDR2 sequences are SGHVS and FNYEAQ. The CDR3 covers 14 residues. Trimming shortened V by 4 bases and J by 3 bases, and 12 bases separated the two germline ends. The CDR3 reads CASSYLPGEETQYF. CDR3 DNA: TGTGCCAGCAGCTACCTGCCGGGAGAAGAGACCCAGTACTTC. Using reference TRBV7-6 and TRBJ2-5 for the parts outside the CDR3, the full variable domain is GAGVSQSPRYKVTKRGQDVALRCDPISGHVSLYWYRQALGQGPEFLTYFNYEAQQDKSGLPNDRFSAERPEGSISTLTIQRTEQRDSAMYRCASSYLPGEETQYFGPGTRLLVL.

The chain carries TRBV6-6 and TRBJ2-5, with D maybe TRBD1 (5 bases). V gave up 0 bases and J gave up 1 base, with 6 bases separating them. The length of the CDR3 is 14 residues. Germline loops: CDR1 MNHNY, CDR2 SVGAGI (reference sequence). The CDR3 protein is CASSYSQGQETQYF. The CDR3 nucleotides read TGTGCCAGCAGTTACTCGCAGGGCCAAGAGACCCAGTACTTC.

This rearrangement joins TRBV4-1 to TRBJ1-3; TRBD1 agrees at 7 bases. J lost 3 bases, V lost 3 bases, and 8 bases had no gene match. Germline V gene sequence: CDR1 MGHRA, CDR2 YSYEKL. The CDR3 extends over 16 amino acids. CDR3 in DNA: TGCGCCAGCAGCCAGGTCGGACAGGTAGATGGAAACACCATATATTTT. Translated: CASSQVGQVDGNTIYF.

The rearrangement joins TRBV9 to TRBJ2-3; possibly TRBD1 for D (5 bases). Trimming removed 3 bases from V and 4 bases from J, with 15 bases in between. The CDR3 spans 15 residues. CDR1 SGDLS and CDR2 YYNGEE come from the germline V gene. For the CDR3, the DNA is TGTGCCAGCAGCGCCCCCCCAGGGCTCCCAGATACGCAGTATTTT. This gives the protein CASSAPPGLPDTQYF.

CDR3 region: CATSTTMDRDLLFRPFF. In nucleotides, the CDR3 is TGTGCCACCAGCACCACGATGGACAGGGATCTTCTATTCCGTCCTTTCTTT. The rearrangement uses TRBV15 and TRBJ1-1; 8 positions agree with TRBD1. This CDR3 spans 17 amino acids. Germline CDR1 and CDR2: LNHNV and YYDKDF (reference sequence). Trimming removed 4 bases from V and 12 bases from J; junction bases left unmatched: 22.

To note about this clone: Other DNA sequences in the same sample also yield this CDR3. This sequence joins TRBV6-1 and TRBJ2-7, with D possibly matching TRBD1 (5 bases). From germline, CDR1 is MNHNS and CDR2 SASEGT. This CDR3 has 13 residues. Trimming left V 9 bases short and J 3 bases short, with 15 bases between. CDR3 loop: CASSSGYSYEQYF. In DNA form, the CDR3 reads TGTGCCAGTTCTTCAGGGTATAGCTACGAGCAGTACTTC.

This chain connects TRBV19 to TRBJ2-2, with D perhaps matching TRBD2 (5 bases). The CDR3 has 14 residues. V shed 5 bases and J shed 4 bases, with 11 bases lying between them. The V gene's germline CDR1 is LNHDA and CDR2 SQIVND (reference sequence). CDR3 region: CASSLDWSTGELFF. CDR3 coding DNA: TGTGCCAGTAGTCTGGACTGGTCCACCGGGGAGCTGTTTTTT.

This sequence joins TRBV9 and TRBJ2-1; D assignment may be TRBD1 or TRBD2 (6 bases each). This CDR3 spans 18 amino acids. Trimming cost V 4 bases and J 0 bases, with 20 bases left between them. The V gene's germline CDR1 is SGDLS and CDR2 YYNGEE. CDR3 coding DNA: TGTGCCAGCAGCCTGGACGGAGGGACAATGAGCTCCTACAATGAGCAGTTCTTC. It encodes CASSLDGGTMSSYNEQFF.

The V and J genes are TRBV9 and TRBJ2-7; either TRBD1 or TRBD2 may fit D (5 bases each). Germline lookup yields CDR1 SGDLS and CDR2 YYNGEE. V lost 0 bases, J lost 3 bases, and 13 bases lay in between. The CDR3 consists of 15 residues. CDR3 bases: TGTGCCAGCAGCGTAGCCGGGGCCTACGTCTACGAGCAGTACTTC. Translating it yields CASSVAGAYVYEQYF.

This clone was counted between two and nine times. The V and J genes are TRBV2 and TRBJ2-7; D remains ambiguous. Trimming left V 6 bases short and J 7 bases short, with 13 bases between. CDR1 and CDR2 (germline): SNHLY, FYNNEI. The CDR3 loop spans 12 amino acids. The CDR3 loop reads CASRVVVREQYF. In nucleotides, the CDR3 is TGTGCCAGCAGGGTGGTGGTCCGAGAGCAGTACTTC.

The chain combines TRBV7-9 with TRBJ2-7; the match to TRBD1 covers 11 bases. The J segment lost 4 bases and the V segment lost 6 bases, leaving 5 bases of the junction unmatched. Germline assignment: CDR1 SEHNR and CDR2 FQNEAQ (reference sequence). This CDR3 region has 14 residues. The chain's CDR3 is CASRGGQGAYEQYF. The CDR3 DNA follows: TGTGCCAGCAGGGGAGGACAGGGGGCTTACGAGCAGTACTTC.

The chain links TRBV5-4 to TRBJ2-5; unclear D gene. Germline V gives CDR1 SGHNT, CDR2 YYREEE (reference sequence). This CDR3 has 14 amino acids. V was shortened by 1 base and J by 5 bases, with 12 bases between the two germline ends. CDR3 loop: CASSLPPPRETQYF. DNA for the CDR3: TGTGCCAGCAGCTTGCCACCTCCCAGGGAGACCCAGTACTTC.

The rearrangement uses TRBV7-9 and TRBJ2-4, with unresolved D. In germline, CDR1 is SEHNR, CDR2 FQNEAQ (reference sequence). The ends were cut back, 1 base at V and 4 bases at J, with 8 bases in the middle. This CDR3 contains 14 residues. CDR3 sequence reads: CASSLGGAKNIQYF. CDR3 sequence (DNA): TGTGCCAGCAGCTTAGGGGGTGCTAAAAACATTCAGTACTTC.

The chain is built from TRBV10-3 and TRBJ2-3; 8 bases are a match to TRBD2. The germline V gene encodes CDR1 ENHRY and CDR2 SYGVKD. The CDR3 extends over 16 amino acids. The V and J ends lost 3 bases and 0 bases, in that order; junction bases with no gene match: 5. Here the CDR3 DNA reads TGTGCCATCAGTGAAGGCGGGGGGCCTAGCACAGATACGCAGTATTTT. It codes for CAISEGGGPSTDTQYF.

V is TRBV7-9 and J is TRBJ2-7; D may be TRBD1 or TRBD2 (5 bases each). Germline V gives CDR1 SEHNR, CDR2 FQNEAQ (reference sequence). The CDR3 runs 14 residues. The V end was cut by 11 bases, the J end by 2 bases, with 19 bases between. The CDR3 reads CASAGQTKPYEQYF. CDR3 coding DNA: TGTGCCTCGGCAGGGCAGACTAAACCCTACGAGCAGTACTTC.

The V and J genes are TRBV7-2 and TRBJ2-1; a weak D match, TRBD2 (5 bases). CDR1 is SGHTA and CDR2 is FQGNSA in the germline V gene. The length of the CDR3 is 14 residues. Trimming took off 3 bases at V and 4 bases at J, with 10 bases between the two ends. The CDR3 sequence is CASSFEGSYNEQFF. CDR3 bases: TGTGCCAGCAGCTTCGAGGGATCTTACAATGAGCAGTTCTTC.